This is a list of T cell receptor beta chains from one sample in a study of blood T cell repertoires in COVID-19. The method was immunoSEQ multiplex PCR; TCRdb's version includes in-frame clones alone and lacks a portion of them. The table has 150,000 to 200,000 clones, under 90% seen once. Material: PBMCs or T cells enriched from blood (not recorded which). The receptors come from a man aged 50-59 years who had recovered from COVID-19. Both conserved end residues are trimmed from each CDR3. The size field is filled for only some rows; it gives once, few, many or a size class.

TRBV7-6 | . | ASSLGGPTYNEQF
TRBV7-9 | . | ASSKDREQY
TRBV9 | few | ASSVTGTGGTGELF
TRBV30 | . | AWSVRTGGNTEAF
TRBV5-1 | . | ASSQGQGMTGELF
TRBV20-1 | . | SKQGNYGYT
TRBV29-1 | . | SVTGLAEDYEQY
TRBV6-6 | . | ASSYSPDSPQETQY
TRBV4-1 | once | ASSFAGNSYEQY
TRBV4-1 | . | ASSQGQSNNSPLH
TRBV4-1 | . | ASRHPLGTEDEQF
TRBV6-1 | . | ASSGLGRGRGTGELF
TRBV6-5 | . | ASSKTSGGRIQY
TRBV5-1 | . | ASSLGTGAIKLF
TRBV6-1 | . | ASSEWGTPTYEQY
TRBV24-1 | . | ATSDSTSGLPGYGYT
TRBV7-6 | . | ASRRTSGGNEQF
TRBV2 | once | ASTLRGASYNEQF
TRBV6-2/TRBV6-3 | . | ASSHSGGSNEQF
TRBV28 | once | ASSSGGNEDQPQH
TRBV28 | . | ASSQGDNSPLH
TRBV30 | . | AWSGGRGENYGYT
TRBV11-2 | . | ASSSQPGGQGTT
TRBV4-1 | . | ASSQDRGGRGYT
TRBV4-3 | . | ASSPHRGDYGYT
TRBV5-4 | . | ASSPKAGFYGYT
TRBV7-2 | . | ASSFLRLQGTDTQY
TRBV19 | . | ACRTGSGANVLT
TRBV29-1 | . | SVEVDGQKNIQY
TRBV5-6 | . | ASSLPWTGGNYGYT
TRBV19 | . | ASTPAWGPGTEAF
TRBV18 | . | ASSYDRASSYEQY
TRBV19 | . | ASSIKIQGSEAF
TRBV6-5 | . | ASRREGGPNTEAF
TRBV6-6 | . | ASRSGTSGTDTQY
TRBV25-1 | . | ASSDLSGRGYEQF
TRBV30 | few | AWSLRSEAF
TRBV4-2 | . | ASSQEGGQEAYQPQH
TRBV11-2 | . | ASSLGQASGNTIY
TRBV27 | . | ASSPLTKNTEAF
TRBV28 | . | ASSPSGVTGNTIY